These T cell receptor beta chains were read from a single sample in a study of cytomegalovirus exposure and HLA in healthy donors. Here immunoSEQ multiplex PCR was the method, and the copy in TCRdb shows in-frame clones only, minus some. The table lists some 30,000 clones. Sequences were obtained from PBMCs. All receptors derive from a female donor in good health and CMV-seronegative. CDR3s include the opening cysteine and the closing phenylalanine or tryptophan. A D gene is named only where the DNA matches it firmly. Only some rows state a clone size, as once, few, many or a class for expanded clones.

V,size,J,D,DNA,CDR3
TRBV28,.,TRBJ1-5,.,TGTGCCAGCGCTGGAGGACTCAGGTCAAATCAGCCCCAGCATTTT,CASAGGLRSNQPQHF
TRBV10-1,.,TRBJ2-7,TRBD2,TGCGCCAGCAGTGAAGGGACTAGCGTCCGCGAGCAGTACTTC,CASSEGTSVREQYF
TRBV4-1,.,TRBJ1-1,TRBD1,TGCGCCAGCAGCTCAGGGGGCAACACTGAAGCTTTCTTT,CASSSGGNTEAFF
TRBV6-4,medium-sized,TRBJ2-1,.,TGTGCCAGCAGTCCACGATCAGTCAATGAGCAGTTCTTC,CASSPRSVNEQFF
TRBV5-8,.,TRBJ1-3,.,TGTGCCAGCAGCTTACCAGGGACTTCTGGAAACACCATATATTTT,CASSLPGTSGNTIYF
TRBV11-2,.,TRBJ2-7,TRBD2,TGTGCCAGCAGCTTACTGCTAGCGGGGGGGGAATTTTACGAGCAGTACTTC,CASSLLLAGGEFYEQYF
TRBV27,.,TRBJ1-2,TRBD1,TGTGCCAGCAGTTTACTCCAGGGGGCAGATGGCTACACCTTC,CASSLLQGADGYTF
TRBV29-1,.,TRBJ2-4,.,TGCAGCGTTGAATGGGGCGGAGAAAACATTCAGTACTTC,CSVEWGGENIQYF
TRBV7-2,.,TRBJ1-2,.,TGTGCCAGCAGCGAATCAGGGAACAGCTATGGCTACACCTTC,CASSESGNSYGYTF
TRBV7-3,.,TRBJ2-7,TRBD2,TGTGCCAGCAGCTCGGAACTAGCGGGGGTGCAGTACTTC,CASSSELAGVQYF
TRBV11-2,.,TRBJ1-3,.,TGTGCCAGCAGCTTAGATCACCAGGGAACGGGAAACACCATATATTTT,CASSLDHQGTGNTIYF
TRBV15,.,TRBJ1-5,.,TGTGCCACCACGTCCGGCGGTCCCCTGGGCAATCAGCCCCAGCATTTT,CATTSGGPLGNQPQHF
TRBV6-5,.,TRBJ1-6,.,TGTGCCAGCAGTTACTCGAGACAGCCGATTAATTCACCCCTCCACTTT,CASSYSRQPINSPLHF